Below, 2 T cell receptor beta chains from the same sample are listed, as sequenced in a study of post-analysis software for immune sequencing data. General study results and limits: Higher frequency in patients than in controls was seen for roughly five TRBV segments, with TRBV5-6, TRBV5-1 and TRBV20-1 among them.

No antigen has been assigned to these receptors. Unique molecular identifiers featured in each of the TCR beta cDNA libraries. TCRdb itself ran the PCR reads through MiXCR, one entry per CDR3 protein. This table has approximately 730,000 distinct CDR3 sequences, 46% appearing once. Specimen: blood. These receptors all stem from a girl aged 10 to 17 with multiple sclerosis.

The gene calls are TRBV20-1 and TRBJ2-1; 8 bases line up with TRBD2. CDR3 size: 13 residues. Germline values: CDR1 DFQATT, CDR2 SNEGSKA (reference sequence). Germline trimming cut 5 bases from V and 9 bases from J; bases unmatched to any gene: 9. The DNA for the CDR3 is TGCAGTGCTTACGGGAGGGCCAGTCGTGAGCAGTTCTTC. Translated: CSAYGRASREQFF.

The chain couples TRBV20-1 to TRBJ2-1, with 14 nucleotides matching TRBD2. The CDR3 spans 15 residues. With V trimmed by 6 bases and J by 6 bases, 7 bases remained unmatched. Germline loops: CDR1 DFQATT, CDR2 SNEGSKA (reference sequence). CDR3 in DNA: TGCAGTGCCAGACCCGGGACTAGCGGGAGCAATGAGCAGTTCTTC. It yields the protein CSARPGTSGSNEQFF.